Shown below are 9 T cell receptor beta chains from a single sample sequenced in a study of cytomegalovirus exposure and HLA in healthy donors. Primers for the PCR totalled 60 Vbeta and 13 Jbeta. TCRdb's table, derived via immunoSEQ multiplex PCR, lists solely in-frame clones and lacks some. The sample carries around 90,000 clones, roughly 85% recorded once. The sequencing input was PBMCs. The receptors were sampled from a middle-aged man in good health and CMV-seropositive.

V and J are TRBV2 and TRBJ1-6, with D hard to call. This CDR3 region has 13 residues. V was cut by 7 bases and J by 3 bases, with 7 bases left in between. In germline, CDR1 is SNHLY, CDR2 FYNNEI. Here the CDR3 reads CASNAGYNSPLHF. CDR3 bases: TGTGCCAGCAACGCAGGCTATAATTCACCCCTCCACTTT. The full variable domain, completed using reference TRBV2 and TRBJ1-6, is EPEVTQTPSHQVTQMGQEVILRCVPISNHLYFYWYRQILGQKVEFLVSFYNNEISEKSEIFDDQFSVERPDGSNFTLKIRSTKLEDSAMYFCASNAGYNSPLHFGNGTRLTVT.

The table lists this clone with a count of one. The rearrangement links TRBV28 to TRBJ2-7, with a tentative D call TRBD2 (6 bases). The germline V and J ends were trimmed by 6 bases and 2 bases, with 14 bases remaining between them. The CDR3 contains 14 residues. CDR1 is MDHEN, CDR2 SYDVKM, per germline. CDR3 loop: CASSPHPGAYEQYF. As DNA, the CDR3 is TGTGCCAGCAGCCCCCACCCGGGGGCCTACGAGCAGTACTTC.

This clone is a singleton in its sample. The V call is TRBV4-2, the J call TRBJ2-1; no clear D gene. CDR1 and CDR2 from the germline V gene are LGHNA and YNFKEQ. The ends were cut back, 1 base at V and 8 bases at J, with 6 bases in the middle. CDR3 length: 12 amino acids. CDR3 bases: TGTGCCAGCAGCCAAGGAGCTGATGAGCAGTTCTTC. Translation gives CASSQGADEQFF.

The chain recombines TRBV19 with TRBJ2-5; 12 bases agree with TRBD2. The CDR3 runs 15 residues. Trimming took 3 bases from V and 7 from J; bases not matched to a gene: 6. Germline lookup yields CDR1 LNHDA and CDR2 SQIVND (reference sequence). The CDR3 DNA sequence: TGTGCCAGTAGTATTGGGACTAGCGGGTTGGGGACCCAGTACTTC. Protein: CASSIGTSGLGTQYF.

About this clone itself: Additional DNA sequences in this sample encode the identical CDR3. In DNA form, the CDR3 reads TGTGCCAGCAGTTTACTCCTGACAGGGGGTCCCTACGAGCAGTACTTC. Translation: CASSLLLTGGPYEQYF. The gene calls are TRBV27 and TRBJ2-7; 9 nucleotides align to TRBD1. The CDR3 is made up of 16 amino acids. Per germline, CDR1 MNHEY and CDR2 SMNVEV (reference sequence). V was pared by 2 bases and J by 2 bases, with 7 bases of the junction left unmatched.

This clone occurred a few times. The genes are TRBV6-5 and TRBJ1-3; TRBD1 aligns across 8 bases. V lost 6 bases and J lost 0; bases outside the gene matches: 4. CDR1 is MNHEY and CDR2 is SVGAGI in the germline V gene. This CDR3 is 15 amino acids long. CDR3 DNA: TGTGCCAGCAGCTTCGACAGGGGCTCTGGAAACACCATATATTTT. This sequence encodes CASSFDRGSGNTIYF.

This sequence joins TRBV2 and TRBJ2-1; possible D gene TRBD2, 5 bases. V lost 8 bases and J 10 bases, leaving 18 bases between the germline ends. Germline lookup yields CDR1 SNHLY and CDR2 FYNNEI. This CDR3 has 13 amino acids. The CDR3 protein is CASSQRSFGEQFF. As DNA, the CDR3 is TGTGCCAGCTCCCAGCGGTCGTTTGGCGAGCAGTTCTTC.

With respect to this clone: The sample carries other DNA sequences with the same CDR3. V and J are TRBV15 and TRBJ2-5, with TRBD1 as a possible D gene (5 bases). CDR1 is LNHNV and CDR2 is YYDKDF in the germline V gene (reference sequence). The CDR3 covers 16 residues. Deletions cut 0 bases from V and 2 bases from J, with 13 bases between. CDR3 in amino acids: CATSRDPDGQQETQYF. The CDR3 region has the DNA TGTGCCACCAGCAGAGATCCAGACGGACAACAAGAGACCCAGTACTTC. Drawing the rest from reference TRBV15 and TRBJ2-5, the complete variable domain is DAMVIQNPRYQVTQFGKPVTLSCSQTLNHNVMYWYQQKSSQAPKLLFHYYDKDFNNEADTPDNFQSRRPNTSFCFLDIRSPGLGDTAMYLCATSRDPDGQQETQYFGPGTRLLVL.

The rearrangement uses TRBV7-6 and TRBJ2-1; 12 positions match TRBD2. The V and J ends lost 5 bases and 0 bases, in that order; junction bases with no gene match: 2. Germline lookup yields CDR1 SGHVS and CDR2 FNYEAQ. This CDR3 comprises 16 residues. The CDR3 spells CASSRTSGVSYNEQFF. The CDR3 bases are TGTGCCAGCAGCCGGACTAGCGGGGTCTCCTACAATGAGCAGTTCTTC.